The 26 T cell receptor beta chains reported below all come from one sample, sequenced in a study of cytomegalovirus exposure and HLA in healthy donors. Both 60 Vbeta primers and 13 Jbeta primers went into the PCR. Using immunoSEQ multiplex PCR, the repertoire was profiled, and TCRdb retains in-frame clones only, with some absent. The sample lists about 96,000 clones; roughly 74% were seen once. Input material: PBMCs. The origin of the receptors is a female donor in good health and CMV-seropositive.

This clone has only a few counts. The CDR3 is CASSSGTAGNTIYF. The CDR3 DNA reads TGTGCCAGCAGTTCCGGGACAGCTGGAAACACCATATATTTT. The rearrangement links TRBV6-5 to TRBJ1-3; 7 bases line up with TRBD1. The length of the CDR3 is 14 residues. The germline gives CDR1 MNHEY, CDR2 SVGAGI. V lost 4 bases, J lost 2 bases, and 2 bases stayed unmatched.

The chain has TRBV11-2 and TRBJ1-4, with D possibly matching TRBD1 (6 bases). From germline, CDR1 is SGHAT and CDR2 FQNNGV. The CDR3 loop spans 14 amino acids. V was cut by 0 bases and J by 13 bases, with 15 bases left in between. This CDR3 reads CASSLDPQGRTLFF. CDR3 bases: TGTGCCAGCAGCTTAGATCCGCAGGGGCGGACACTGTTTTTT.

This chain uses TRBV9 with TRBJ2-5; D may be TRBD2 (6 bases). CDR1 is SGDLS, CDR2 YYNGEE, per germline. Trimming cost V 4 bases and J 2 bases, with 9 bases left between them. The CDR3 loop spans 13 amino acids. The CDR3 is CASSPGGQETQYF. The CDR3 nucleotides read TGTGCCAGCAGCCCCGGAGGGCAAGAGACCCAGTACTTC. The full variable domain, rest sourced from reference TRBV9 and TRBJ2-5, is DSGVTQTPKHLITATGQRVTLRCSPRSGDLSVYWYQQSLDQGLQFLIQYYNGEERAKGNILERFSAQQFPDLHSELNLSSLELGDSALYFCASSPGGQETQYFGPGTRLLVL.

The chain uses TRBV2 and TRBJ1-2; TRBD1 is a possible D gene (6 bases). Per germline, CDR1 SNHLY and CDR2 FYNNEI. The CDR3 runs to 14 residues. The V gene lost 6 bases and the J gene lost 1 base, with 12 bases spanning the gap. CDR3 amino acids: CASSQGTNNYGYTF. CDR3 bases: TGTGCCAGCAGCCAGGGGACCAATAACTATGGCTACACCTTC.

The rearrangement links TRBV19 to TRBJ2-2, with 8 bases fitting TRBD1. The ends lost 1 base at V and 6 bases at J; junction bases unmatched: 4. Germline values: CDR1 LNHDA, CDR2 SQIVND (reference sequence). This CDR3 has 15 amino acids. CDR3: CASSIATGASGELFF. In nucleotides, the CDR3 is TGTGCCAGTAGTATAGCGACAGGGGCGTCCGGGGAGCTGTTTTTT.

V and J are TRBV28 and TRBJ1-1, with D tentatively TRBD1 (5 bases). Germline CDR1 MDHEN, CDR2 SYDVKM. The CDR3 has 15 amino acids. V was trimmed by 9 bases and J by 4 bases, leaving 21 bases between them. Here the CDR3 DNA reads TGTGCCAGTAGAACCTCGAGCTCGGGGGGCACTGAAGCTTTCTTT. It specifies CASRTSSSGGTEAFF.

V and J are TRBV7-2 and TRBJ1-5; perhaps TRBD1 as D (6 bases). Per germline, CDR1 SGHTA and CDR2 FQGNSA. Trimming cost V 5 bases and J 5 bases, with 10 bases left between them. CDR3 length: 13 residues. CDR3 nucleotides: TGTGCCAGCAGCATGGGGACACATCAGCCCCAGCATTTT. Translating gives CASSMGTHQPQHF.

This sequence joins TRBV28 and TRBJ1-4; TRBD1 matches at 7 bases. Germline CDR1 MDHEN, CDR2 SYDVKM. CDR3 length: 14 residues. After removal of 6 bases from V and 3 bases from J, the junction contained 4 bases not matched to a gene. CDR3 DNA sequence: TGTGCCAGCAGCCCCACAGGGGCTAATGAAAAACTGTTTTTT. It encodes CASSPTGANEKLFF.

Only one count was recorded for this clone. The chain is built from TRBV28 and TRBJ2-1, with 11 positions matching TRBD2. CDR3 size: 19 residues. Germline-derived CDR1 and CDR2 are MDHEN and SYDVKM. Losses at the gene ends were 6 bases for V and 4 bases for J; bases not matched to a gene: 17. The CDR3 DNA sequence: TGTGCCAGCAGCCATATTCCCTTGAGACTAGCGGGGCTATACAATGAGCAGTTCTTC. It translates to CASSHIPLRLAGLYNEQFF. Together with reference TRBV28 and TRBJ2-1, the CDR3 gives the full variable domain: DVKVTQSSRYLVKRTGEKVFLECVQDMDHENMFWYRQDPGLGLRLIYFSYDVKMKEKGDIPEGYSVSREKKERFSLILESASTNQTSMYLCASSHIPLRLAGLYNEQFFGPGTRLTVL.

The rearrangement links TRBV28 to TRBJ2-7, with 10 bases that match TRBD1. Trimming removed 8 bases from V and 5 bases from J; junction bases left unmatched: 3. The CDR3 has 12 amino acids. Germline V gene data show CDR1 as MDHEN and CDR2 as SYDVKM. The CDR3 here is CASLGQGDEQYF. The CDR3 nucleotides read TGTGCCAGCCTAGGACAGGGGGACGAGCAGTACTTC.

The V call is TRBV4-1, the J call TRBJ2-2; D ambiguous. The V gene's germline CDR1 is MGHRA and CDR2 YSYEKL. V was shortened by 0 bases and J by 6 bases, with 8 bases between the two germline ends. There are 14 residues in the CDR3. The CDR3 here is CASSQDTDPGELFF. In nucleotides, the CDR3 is TGCGCCAGCAGCCAAGATACAGACCCCGGGGAGCTGTTTTTT.

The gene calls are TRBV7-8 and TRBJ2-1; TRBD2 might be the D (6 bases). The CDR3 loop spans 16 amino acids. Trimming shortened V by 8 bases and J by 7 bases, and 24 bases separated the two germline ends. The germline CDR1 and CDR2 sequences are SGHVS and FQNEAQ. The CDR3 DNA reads TGTGCCAGCCTCAGGCTGGGAGGAACTAAAAGTAATGAGCAGTTCTTC. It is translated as CASLRLGGTKSNEQFF.

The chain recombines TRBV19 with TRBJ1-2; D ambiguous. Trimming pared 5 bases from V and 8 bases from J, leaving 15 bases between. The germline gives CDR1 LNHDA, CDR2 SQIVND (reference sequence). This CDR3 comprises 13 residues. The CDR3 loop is CASSREVASGYTF. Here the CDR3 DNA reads TGTGCCAGTAGTCGAGAGGTGGCAAGCGGCTACACCTTC.

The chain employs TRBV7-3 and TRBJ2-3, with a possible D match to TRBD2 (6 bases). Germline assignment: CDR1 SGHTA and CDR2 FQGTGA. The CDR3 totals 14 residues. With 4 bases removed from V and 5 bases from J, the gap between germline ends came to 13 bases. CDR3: CASSSGGPIDTQYF. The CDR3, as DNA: TGTGCCAGCAGCTCCGGAGGGCCCATAGATACGCAGTATTTT.

The CDR3, as DNA: TGTGCCAGCAGGACCGGACAGGGCGGTGGGGAGCAGTACTTC. Translated: CASRTGQGGGEQYF. The V call is TRBV6-1, the J call TRBJ2-7; 8 positions agree with TRBD1. Germline assignment: CDR1 MNHNS and CDR2 SASEGT. The CDR3 consists of 14 residues. The ends lost 6 bases at V and 7 bases at J; junction bases unmatched: 11.

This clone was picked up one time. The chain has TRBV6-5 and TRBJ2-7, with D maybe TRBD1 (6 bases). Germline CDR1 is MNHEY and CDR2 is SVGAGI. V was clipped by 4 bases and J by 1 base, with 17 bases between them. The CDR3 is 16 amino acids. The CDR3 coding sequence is TGTGCCAGCAGTTTAGCGCTCCGGGACACATCCTACGAGCAGTACTTC. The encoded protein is CASSLALRDTSYEQYF.

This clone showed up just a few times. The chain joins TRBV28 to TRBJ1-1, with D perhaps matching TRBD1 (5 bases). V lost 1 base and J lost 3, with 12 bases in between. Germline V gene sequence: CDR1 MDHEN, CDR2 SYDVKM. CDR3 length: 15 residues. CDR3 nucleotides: TGTGCCAGCAGTTTATTGGCAGGGCAACACACTGAAGCTTTCTTT. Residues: CASSLLAGQHTEAFF.

CDR3 protein: CASRVDRERTEAFF. The CDR3 nucleotides read TGTGCCAGCAGGGTGGACAGGGAGAGGACTGAAGCTTTCTTT. The chain joins TRBV28 to TRBJ1-1; 8 nucleotides agree with TRBD1. Trimming removed 6 bases from V and 5 bases from J; junction bases left unmatched: 8. The germline V gene has CDR1 MDHEN and CDR2 SYDVKM. This CDR3 region has 14 residues.

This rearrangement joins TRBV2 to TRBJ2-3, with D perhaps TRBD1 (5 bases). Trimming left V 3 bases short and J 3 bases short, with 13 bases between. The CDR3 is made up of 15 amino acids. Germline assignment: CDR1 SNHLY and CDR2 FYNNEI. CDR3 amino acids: CASSEPRVKTDTQYF. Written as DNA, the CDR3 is TGTGCCAGCAGTGAGCCCAGGGTGAAGACAGATACGCAGTATTTT.

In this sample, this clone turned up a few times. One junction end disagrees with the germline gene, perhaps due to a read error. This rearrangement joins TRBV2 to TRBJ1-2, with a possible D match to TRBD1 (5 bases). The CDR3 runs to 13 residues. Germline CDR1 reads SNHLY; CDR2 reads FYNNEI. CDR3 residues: CASREGHGYGYTF. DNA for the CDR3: TGTGCCAGCAGGGAAGGACACGGATATGGCTACACCTTC.

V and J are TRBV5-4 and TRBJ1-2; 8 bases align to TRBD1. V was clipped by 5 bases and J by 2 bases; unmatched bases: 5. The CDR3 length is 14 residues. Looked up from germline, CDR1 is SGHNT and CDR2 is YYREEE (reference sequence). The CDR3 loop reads CASRVDRVNYGYTF. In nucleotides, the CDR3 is TGTGCCAGCAGGGTGGACAGGGTAAACTATGGCTACACCTTC.

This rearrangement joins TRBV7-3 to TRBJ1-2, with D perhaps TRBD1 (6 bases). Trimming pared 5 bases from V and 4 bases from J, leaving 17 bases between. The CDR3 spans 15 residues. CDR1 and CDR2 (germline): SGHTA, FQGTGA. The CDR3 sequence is CASSQNSGVVYGYTF. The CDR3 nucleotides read TGTGCCAGCAGCCAAAACTCAGGGGTGGTCTATGGCTACACCTTC. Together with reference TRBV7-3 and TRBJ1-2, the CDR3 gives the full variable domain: GAGVSQTPSNKVTEKGKYVELRCDPISGHTALYWYRQSLGQGPEFLIYFQGTGAADDSGLPNDRFFAVRPEGSVSTLKIQRTERGDSAVYLCASSQNSGVVYGYTFGSGTRLTVV.

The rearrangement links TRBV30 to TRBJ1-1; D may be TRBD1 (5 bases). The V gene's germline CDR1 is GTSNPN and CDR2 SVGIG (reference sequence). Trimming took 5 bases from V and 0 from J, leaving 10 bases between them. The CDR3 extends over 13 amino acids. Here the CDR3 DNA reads TGTGCCTGGTGCAGGGTGGTGAACACTGAAGCTTTCTTT. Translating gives CAWCRVVNTEAFF.

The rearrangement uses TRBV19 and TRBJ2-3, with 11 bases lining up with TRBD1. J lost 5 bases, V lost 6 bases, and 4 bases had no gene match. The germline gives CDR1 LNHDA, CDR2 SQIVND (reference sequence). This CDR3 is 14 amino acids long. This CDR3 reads CASRAGTGGDTQYF. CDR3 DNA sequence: TGTGCCAGTAGAGCCGGGACAGGGGGAGATACGCAGTATTTT.

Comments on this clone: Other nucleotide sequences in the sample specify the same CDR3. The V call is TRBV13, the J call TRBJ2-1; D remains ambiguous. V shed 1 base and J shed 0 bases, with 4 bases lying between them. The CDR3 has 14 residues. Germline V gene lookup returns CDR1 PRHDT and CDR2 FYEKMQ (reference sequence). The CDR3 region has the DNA TGTGCCAGCAGCTTAGCGGGCTCCTACAATGAGCAGTTCTTC. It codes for CASSLAGSYNEQFF.

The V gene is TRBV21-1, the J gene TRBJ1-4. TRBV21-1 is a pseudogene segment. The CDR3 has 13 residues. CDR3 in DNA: TGTGCCAGCAGTGAGGGTTATAATGAAAAACTGTTTTTT. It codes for CASSEGYNEKLFF.